Listed below are T cell receptor beta chains from one sample, sequenced in a study of OX40 agonist ivuxolimab in advanced cancers. The data were produced by immunoSEQ multiplex PCR, yet TCRdb's version contains in-frame clones alone and is incomplete. Among 14,000 or so clones, around 93% were seen once, and the ten largest hold 22%. The sample consisted of CD4+ or CD8+ T cells sorted from blood, taken in a trial of the OX40 agonist ivuxolimab. These receptors all stem from an adult with an advanced solid tumor such as melanoma, head and neck, liver or kidney cancer. CDR3s include the opening cysteine and the closing phenylalanine or tryptophan. The D gene is left open where the match is weak. A clone size is listed for some rows: how often the clone was seen (once, few, many), or a class if it is expanded.

TRBV7-9,TRBJ2-7,.,.,CASESSGQIYEQYF,TGTGCCTCCGAATCGTCAGGACAGATCTACGAGCAGTACTTC
TRBV27,TRBJ2-6,.,.,CASSPSGANVLTF,TGTGCCAGCAGTCCGTCTGGGGCCAACGTCCTGACTTTC
TRBV11-2,TRBJ2-3,TRBD2,.,CASSLVGLAYSTDTQYF,TGTGCCAGCAGCTTAGTGGGACTAGCGTATAGCACAGATACGCAGTATTTT
TRBV5-1,TRBJ2-3,.,.,CASSLVSLGSTDTQYF,TGCGCCAGCAGCTTGGTATCCTTAGGAAGCACAGATACGCAGTATTTT
TRBV1,TRBJ1-5,.,.,CTSSQGVQDYNQPQHF,TGCACCAGCAGCCAAGGAGTTCAGGACTACAATCAGCCCCAGCATTTT
TRBV2,TRBJ2-1,.,hyperexpanded,CASSALSGDSYNEQFF,TGTGCCAGCAGTGCCTTGAGCGGAGACTCCTACAATGAGCAGTTCTTC
TRBV2,TRBJ2-3,TRBD2,.,CASRRLAGGPDTQYF,TGTGCCAGCAGGCGACTAGCGGGAGGGCCGGATACGCAGTATTTT
TRBV28,TRBJ2-1,TRBD2,once,CASTGSGTDYNEQFF,TGTGCCAGCACAGGAAGCGGGACCGACTACAATGAGCAGTTCTTC
TRBV2,TRBJ2-1,.,.,CASSGGGNEQFF,TGTGCCAGCAGTGGGGGTGGTAATGAGCAGTTCTTC
TRBV5-4,TRBJ2-7,.,.,CASSLKRASVDEQYF,TGTGCCAGCAGCTTGAAGAGAGCTAGCGTCGACGAGCAGTACTTC
TRBV5-1,TRBJ2-5,.,.,CASSLWDPKETQYF,TGCGCCAGCAGCTTGTGGGATCCCAAAGAGACCCAGTACTTC
TRBV7-9,TRBJ2-5,.,once,CASSLDRETQYF,TGTGCCAGCAGCTTAGATCGGGAGACCCAGTACTTC
TRBV12-5,TRBJ2-7,TRBD1,once,CASGYRGTYEQYF,TGTGCTAGTGGTTACAGGGGCACCTACGAGCAGTACTTC
TRBV7-9,TRBJ1-1,TRBD1,.,CASRSRQGGNTEAFF,TGTGCCAGCAGGTCTAGACAGGGCGGGAACACTGAAGCTTTCTTT
TRBV7-9,TRBJ2-2,.,.,CASSWGLGDPGELFF,TGTGCCAGCAGCTGGGGACTGGGAGATCCCGGGGAGCTGTTTTTT
TRBV25-1,TRBJ1-2,.,.,CASSRLGFYGYTF,TGTGCCAGCAGTAGGTTAGGCTTCTATGGCTACACCTTC
TRBV10-3,TRBJ2-2,TRBD1,.,CAIRTRQGAGTGELFF,TGTGCCATCAGGACCCGACAGGGGGCGGGCACCGGGGAGCTGTTTTTT
TRBV19,TRBJ2-7,.,.,CASSITLGGYEQYF,TGTGCCAGTAGTATAACCCTTGGCGGCTACGAGCAGTACTTC
TRBV9,TRBJ1-2,TRBD1,.,CASSDDRVYGYTF,TGTGCCAGCAGCGATGACAGGGTCTATGGCTACACCTTC
TRBV27,TRBJ2-3,.,.,CASSSQGGDTQYF,TGTGCCAGCAGTTCCCAGGGGGGAGATACGCAGTATTTT
TRBV9,TRBJ2-1,.,.,CASSVAGQGNEQFF,TGTGCCAGCAGCGTAGCGGGCCAGGGCAATGAGCAGTTCTTC
TRBV4-1,TRBJ1-5,TRBD1,.,CASSRAQGDNQPQHF,TGCGCCAGCAGCCGGGCGCAGGGGGACAATCAGCCCCAGCATTTT
TRBV6-4,TRBJ2-1,TRBD2,.,CASSDSELAAYNEQFF,TGTGCCAGCAGTGACTCAGAACTAGCGGCCTACAATGAGCAGTTCTTC
TRBV7-6,TRBJ2-7,.,.,CASSLVVEGEQYF,TGTGCCAGCAGCTTAGTGGTAGAAGGCGAGCAGTACTTC
TRBV10-3,TRBJ1-5,.,.,CAISESVDSDQPQHF,TGTGCCATCAGTGAGTCGGTGGACAGTGATCAGCCCCAGCATTTT
TRBV10-3,TRBJ2-7,.,.,CAIMEGDVAYEQYF,TGTGCCATCATGGAAGGGGATGTGGCCTACGAGCAGTACTTC
TRBV6-1,TRBJ2-7,.,.,CASSVLGGAYYEQYF,TGTGCCAGCAGTGTCCTGGGGGGGGCCTACTACGAGCAGTACTTC
TRBV15,TRBJ2-6,.,.,CATSRGSGANVLTF,TGTGCCACCAGCAGGGGATCTGGGGCCAACGTCCTGACTTTC
TRBV30,TRBJ1-2,.,.,CAWSVMGPYGYTF,TGTGCCTGGAGTGTTATGGGACCCTATGGCTACACCTTC
TRBV7-9,TRBJ2-4,.,.,CASSLAPNQDIQYF,TGTGCCAGCAGCTTAGCCCCTAATCAGGACATTCAGTACTTC
TRBV10-2,TRBJ2-7,TRBD2,.,CASSVDISGGSFYEQYF,TGCGCCAGCAGTGTGGATATTAGCGGGGGGAGTTTCTACGAGCAGTACTTC
TRBV5-1,TRBJ2-7,.,few,CASSLAGGRAYEQYF,TGCGCCAGCAGCCTAGCCGGGGGGCGTGCGTACGAGCAGTACTTC